The table lists the clone carrying this TCR beta chain with a few counts. This sample is drawn from a study of blood T cell repertoires in COVID-19. Study background: Samples taken during acute and convalescent COVID-19 were collected in the United States, Italy and Spain.

In germline, CDR1 is LNHDA, CDR2 SQIVND (reference sequence). The trim removed 6 bases at V and 0 bases at J, leaving 8 bases unmatched. CDR3 size: 16 residues. Cohorts were determined from participant-reported clinical history. The study recruited exposed participants who had met a COVID-19 case within 2 weeks before entry. Original analysis: The authors estimated nucleated cell counts from reference gene primer amplification. TCRdb's copy holds only in-frame clones and misses some; the assay was immunoSEQ multiplex PCR. V, J and clone size were drawn from that table, and D and trimming were deduced from the DNA. The repertoire holds roughly 230,000 clones, with 70% to 90% as singletons.

The specimen was PBMCs or T cells enriched from blood (not recorded which). This clonotype was obtained from a woman aged 45-65 years who had been exposed to COVID-19. V gene TRBV19 combines with J gene TRBJ1-1, with TRBD1 matching 9 bases. The CDR3 DNA is TGTGCCAGTAGGCCCGGGACAGGGAGAATGAACACTGAAGCTTTCTTT. It specifies CASRPGTGRMNTEAFF. The complete variable domain, with remaining parts taken from reference TRBV19 and TRBJ1-1, reads DGGITQSPKYLFRKEGQNVTLSCEQNLNHDAMYWYRQDPGQGLRLIYYSQIVNDFQKGDIAEGYSVSREKKESFPLTVTSAQKNPTAFYLCASRPGTGRMNTEAFFGQGTRLTVV.